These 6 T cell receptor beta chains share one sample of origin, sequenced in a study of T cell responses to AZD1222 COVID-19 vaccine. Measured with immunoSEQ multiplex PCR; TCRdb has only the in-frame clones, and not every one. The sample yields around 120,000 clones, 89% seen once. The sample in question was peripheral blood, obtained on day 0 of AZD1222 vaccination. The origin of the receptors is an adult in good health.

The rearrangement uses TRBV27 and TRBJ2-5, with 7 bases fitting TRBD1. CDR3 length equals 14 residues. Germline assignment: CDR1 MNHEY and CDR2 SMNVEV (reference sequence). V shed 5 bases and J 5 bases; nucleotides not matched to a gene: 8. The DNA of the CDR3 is TGTGCCAGCAGTCGAAGGGGGCCCTCCGAGACCCAGTACTTC. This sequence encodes CASSRRGPSETQYF.

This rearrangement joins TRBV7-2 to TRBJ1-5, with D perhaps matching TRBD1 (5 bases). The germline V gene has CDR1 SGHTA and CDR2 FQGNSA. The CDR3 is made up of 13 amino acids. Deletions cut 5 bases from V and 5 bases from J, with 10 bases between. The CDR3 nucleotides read TGTGCCAGCAGCCGACAGAGAGATCAGCCCCAGCATTTT. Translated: CASSRQRDQPQHF. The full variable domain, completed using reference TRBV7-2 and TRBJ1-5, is GAGVSQSPSNKVTEKGKDVELRCDPISGHTALYWYRQSLGQGLEFLIYFQGNSAPDKSGLPSDRFSAERTGGSVSTLTIQRTQQEDSAVYLCASSRQRDQPQHFGDGTRLSIL.

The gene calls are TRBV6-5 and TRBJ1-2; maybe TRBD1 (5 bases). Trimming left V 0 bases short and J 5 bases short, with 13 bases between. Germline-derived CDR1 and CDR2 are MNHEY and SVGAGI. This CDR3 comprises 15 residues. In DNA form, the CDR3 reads TGTGCCAGCAGTTACTCCGGCAGGGTTCTTTATGGCTACACCTTC. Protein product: CASSYSGRVLYGYTF.

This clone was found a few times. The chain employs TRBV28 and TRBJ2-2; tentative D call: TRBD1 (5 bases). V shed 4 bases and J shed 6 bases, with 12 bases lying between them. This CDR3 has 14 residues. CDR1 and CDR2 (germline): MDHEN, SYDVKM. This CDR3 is CASSSLDSAGELFF. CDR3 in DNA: TGTGCCAGCAGTTCCCTAGACAGTGCCGGGGAGCTGTTTTTT.

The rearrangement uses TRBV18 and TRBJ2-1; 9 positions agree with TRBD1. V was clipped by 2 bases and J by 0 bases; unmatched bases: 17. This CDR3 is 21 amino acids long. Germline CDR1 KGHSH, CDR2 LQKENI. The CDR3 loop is CASSPTSGTGPKTSSYNEQFF. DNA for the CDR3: TGTGCCAGCTCACCAACCTCCGGGACAGGGCCAAAGACGAGCTCCTACAATGAGCAGTTCTTC.

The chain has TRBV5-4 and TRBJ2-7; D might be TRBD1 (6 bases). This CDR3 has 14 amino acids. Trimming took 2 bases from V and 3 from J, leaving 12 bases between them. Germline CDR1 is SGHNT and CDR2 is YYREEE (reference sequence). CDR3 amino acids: CASSFQGSVYEQYF. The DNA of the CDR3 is TGTGCCAGCAGCTTTCAGGGGTCCGTCTACGAGCAGTACTTC.